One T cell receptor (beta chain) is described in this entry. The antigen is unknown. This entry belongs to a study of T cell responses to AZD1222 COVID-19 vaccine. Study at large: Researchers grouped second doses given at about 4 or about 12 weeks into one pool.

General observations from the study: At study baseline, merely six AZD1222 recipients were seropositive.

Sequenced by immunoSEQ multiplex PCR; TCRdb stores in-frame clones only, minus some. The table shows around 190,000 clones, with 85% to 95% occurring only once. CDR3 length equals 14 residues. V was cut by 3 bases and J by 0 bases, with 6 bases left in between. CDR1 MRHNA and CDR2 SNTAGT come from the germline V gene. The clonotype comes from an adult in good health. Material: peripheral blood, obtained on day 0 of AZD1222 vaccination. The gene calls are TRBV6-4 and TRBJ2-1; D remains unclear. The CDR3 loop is CASSEWASYNEQFF. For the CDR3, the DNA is TGTGCCAGCAGTGAGTGGGCCTCCTACAATGAGCAGTTCTTC.